This T cell receptor beta chain was documented in a study of CD8+CD57+ T cells in acquired aplastic anemia. Genomic DNA, the template, was used for profiling of the TCR beta VDJ and CDR3. TCRdb reprocessed the reads via MiXCR and lists one record per CDR3 protein. The sample includes about 170,000 distinct CDR3 sequences, roughly 43% of them seen just once. Sequencing involved patients with CD8+CD57+ cell expansion previously shown by flow cytometry. This clonotype was detected many times. The antigen is not known. The CDR3 totals 15 residues. The germline gives CDR1 SGHRS, CDR2 YFSETQ. V was pared by 0 bases and J by 6 bases, with 15 bases between. General study results and limits: Any difference that existed in CD8+ Simpson's diversity between patients and controls was not significant. Researchers report that approximately 28 CD8+ CDR3 sequences appeared in both patients and controls.

The sequencing sample was made of sorted CD4+, CD8+, or CD8+CD57+ T cells (not recorded which) from PBMCs. This chain uses TRBV5-1 with TRBJ1-1; TRBD1 might be the D (5 bases). This TCR was recovered from a human donor with aplastic anemia. In nucleotides, the CDR3 is TGCGCCAGCAGCTTGGCCCAGGGAGGATATGCTGAAGCTTTCTTT. Translation: CASSLAQGGYAEAFF.